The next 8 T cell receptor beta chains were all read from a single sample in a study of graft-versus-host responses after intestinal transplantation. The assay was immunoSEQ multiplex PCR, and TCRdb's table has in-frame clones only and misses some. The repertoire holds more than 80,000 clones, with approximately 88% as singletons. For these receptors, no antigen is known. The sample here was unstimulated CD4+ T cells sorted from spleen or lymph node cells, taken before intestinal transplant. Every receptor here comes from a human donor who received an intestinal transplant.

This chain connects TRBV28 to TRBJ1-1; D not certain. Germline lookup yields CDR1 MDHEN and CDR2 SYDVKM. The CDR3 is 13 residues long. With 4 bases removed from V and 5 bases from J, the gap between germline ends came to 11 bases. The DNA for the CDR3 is TGTGCCAGCAGTTCTGCCCGGGGAACTGAAGCTTTCTTT. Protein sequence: CASSSARGTEAFF.

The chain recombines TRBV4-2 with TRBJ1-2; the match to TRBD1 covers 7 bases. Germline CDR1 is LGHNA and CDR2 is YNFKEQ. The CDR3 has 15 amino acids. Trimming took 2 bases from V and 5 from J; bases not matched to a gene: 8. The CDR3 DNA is TGTGCCAGCAGCCAACCCCTTCCAGGGGGATATGGCTACACCTTC. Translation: CASSQPLPGGYGYTF.

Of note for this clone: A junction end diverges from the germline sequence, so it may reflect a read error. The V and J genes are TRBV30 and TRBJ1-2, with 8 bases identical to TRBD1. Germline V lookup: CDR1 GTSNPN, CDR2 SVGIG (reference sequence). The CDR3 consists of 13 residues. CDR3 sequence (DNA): TGTGCCTGGAGTGTATCCAGGGGGCGAAATACCTTCTTC. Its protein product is CAWSVSRGRNTFF.

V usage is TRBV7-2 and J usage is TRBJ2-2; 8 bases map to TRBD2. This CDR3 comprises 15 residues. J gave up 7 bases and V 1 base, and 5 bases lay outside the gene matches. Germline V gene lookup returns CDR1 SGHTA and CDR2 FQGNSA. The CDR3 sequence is CASSLELAVSGELFF. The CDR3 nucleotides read TGTGCCAGCAGCTTAGAACTAGCGGTTAGCGGGGAGCTGTTTTTT.

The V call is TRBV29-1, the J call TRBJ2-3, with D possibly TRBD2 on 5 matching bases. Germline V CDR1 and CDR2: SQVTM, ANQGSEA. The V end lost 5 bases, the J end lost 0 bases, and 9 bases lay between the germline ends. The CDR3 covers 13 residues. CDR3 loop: CSVRGRSTDTQYF. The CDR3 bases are TGCAGCGTTCGGGGTCGGAGCACAGATACGCAGTATTTT.

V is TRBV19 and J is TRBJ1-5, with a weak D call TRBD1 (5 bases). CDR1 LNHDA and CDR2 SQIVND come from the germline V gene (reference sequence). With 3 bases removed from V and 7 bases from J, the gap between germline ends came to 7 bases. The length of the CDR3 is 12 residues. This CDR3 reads CASSIQGQPQHF. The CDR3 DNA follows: TGTGCCAGTAGTATCCAGGGACAGCCCCAGCATTTT.

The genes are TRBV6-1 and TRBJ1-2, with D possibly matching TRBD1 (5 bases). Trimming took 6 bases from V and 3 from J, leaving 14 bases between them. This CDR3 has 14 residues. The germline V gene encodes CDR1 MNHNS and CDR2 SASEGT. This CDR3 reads CASRGRGTDYGYTF. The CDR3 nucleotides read TGTGCCAGCAGGGGGAGGGGCACGGACTATGGCTACACCTTC.

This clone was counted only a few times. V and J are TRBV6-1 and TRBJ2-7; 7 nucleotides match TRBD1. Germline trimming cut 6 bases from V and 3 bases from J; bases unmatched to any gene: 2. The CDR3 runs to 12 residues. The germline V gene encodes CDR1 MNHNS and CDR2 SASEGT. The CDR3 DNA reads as TGTGCCAGCAGGGCAGGGGGCTACGAGCAGTACTTC. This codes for CASRAGGYEQYF.